This TCR beta chain stems from a study of OX40 agonist ivuxolimab in advanced cancers. Study background: The patients received agonistic anti-OX40 (CD134) antibody ivuxolimab. Patients with hepatocellular carcinoma, melanoma, renal cell or head and neck cancer made up the dose-escalation patients.

Clones were sequenced by immunoSEQ multiplex PCR, and TCRdb holds only the in-frame ones, with some missing. The profile shows tens of thousands of clones, approximately 90% of them singletons. Regarding the study as a whole: There were, on average, more expanded clones in CD8+ T cells than in CD4+.

This CDR3 has 17 residues. Germline CDR1 MNHNS, CDR2 SASEGT. V shed 0 bases and J shed 0 bases, with 14 bases lying between them. A word on this clone: Its matching antigen is unknown.

The sequenced sample was CD4+ or CD8+ T cells sorted from blood, obtained in a trial of the OX40 agonist ivuxolimab. The V call is TRBV6-1, the J call TRBJ1-1; D gene uncertain. The sequence was obtained from an adult with an advanced solid tumor such as melanoma, head and neck, liver or kidney cancer. The CDR3 reads CASSEAEQISLNTEAFF. In nucleotides, the CDR3 is TGTGCCAGCAGTGAAGCAGAGCAGATAAGCTTGAACACTGAAGCTTTCTTT.